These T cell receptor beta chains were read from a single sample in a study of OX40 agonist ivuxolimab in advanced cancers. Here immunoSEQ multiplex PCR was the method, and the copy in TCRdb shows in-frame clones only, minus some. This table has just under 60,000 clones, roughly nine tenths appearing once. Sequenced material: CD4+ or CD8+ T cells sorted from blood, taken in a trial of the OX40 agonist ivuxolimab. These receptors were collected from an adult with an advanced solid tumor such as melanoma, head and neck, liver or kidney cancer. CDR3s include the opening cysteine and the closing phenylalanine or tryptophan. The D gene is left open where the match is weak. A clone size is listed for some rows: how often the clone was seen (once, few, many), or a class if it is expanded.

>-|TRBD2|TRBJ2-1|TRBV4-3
CASSAYLAGIGNEQFF
TGCGCCAGCAGCGCCTACCTAGCGGGAATAGGCAATGAGCAGTTCTTC
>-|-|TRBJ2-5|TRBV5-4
CASSLAPGLAPETQYF
TGTGCCAGCAGCTTGGCCCCCGGGCTAGCTCCAGAGACCCAGTACTTC
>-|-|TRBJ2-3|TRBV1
CTSSSVLRWLAGTDTQYF
TGCACCAGCAGCTCGGTGCTGCGGTGGCTAGCGGGAACAGATACGCAGTATTTT
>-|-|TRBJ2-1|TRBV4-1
CASSQFPGEEAWYEQFF
TGCGCCAGCAGCCAATTTCCGGGAGAGGAGGCCTGGTATGAGCAGTTCTTC
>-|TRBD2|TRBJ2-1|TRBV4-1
CASSLLAGSSYNEQFF
TGCGCCAGCAGCCTACTAGCGGGGAGCTCCTACAATGAGCAGTTCTTC
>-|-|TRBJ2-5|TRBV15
CATSRSTTAQETQYF
TGTGCCACCAGCAGATCTACGACAGCCCAAGAGACCCAGTACTTC
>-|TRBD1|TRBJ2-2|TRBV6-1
CATPGQGTGELFF
TGTGCCACCCCGGGACAGGGGACCGGGGAGCTGTTTTTT
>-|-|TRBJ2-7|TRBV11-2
CASSLWDAYEQYF
TGTGCCAGCAGCTTGTGGGACGCCTACGAGCAGTACTTC
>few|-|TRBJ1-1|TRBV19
CASSIGHNTEAFF
TGTGCCAGTAGTATAGGGCATAACACTGAAGCTTTCTTT
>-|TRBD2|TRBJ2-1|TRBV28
CASSRRESGRLYNEQFF
TGTGCCAGCAGCCGACGGGAGAGCGGGAGACTTTACAATGAGCAGTTCTTC
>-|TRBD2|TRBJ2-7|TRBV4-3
CASSPLAGGYEQYF
TGCGCCAGCAGCCCCTTAGCGGGAGGATACGAGCAGTACTTC
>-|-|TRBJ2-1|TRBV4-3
CASSQAGGTYNEQFF
TGCGCCAGCAGCCAAGCGGGTGGGACCTACAATGAGCAGTTCTTC
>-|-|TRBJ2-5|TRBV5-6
CASSLYVGSQETQYF
TGTGCCAGCAGCTTATATGTTGGGAGCCAAGAGACCCAGTACTTC
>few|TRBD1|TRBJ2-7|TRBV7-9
CASSLGQGRDSTSGEQYF
TGTGCCAGCAGTTTGGGACAGGGGAGGGACTCGACGTCGGGCGAGCAGTACTTC
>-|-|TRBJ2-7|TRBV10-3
CAISETGYEQYF
TGTGCCATCAGTGAGACAGGCTACGAGCAGTACTTC
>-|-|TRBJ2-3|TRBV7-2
CASSPLETSFADTQYF
TGTGCCAGCAGCCCCTTGGAGACAAGTTTCGCAGATACGCAGTATTTT
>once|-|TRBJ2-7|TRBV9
CASSSRDLPYEQYF
TGTGCCAGCAGCAGCCGGGACCTACCCTACGAGCAGTACTTC
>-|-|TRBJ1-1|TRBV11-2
CASSLGRLPLEAFF
TGTGCCAGCAGCCTAGGGCGGCTTCCTCTTGAAGCTTTCTTT
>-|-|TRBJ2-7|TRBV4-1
CASSERAGYEQYF
TGCGCCAGCAGCGAAAGAGCAGGTTACGAGCAGTACTTC